What follows describes a single T cell receptor beta chain. The CDR3 consists of 14 residues. Germline CDR1 SGHTA, CDR2 FQGTGA. Trimming removed 5 bases from V and 4 bases from J, with 14 bases in between. Methods used by the authors: Cell counts per sample came from amplifying reference gene primers. Libraries were prepared by immunoSEQ multiplex PCR; TCRdb keeps only in-frame clonotypes and omits some of them. That table supplies the V and J calls and clone size; D and trimming were determined from the DNA. The sample holds hundreds of thousands of clones, nearly 90% seen once. These data originate in a study of blood T cell repertoires in COVID-19.

Specimen: peripheral blood. This sequence was found in a woman between 40 and 55 years old who had recovered from COVID-19. V gene TRBV7-3 combines with J gene TRBJ2-5; no clear D gene. The CDR3 protein is CASSKVVPGETQYF. The CDR3 region has the DNA TGTGCCAGCAGCAAAGTCGTTCCGGGAGAGACCCAGTACTTC.